This T cell receptor (beta chain) was identified during a study of blood T cell repertoires in COVID-19 (TCRdb year 2020). The study in broad terms: The collaborator samples originated in the United States, Italy and Spain and spanned the acute and convalescent phases of COVID-19. Subjects who had been exposed to COVID-19, were actively infected with it, or had recovered from it provided the deeply sampled blood TCRbeta repertoires that made up the dataset. The samples were drawn from two sources: the first 160 participants of the ongoing ImmuneRACE study, and 1,254 subjects contributed by 6 global collaborators. The prospective study material was composed of cDNA or gDNA derived from T cells, B-cell-depleted T cells, or PBMCs. HLA class I and class II types, where available, came from metadata supplied by the sample provider rather than from assay-based typing. Nearly every sample came with metadata listing a de-identified subject ID, COVID-19 status, age in years and sex. The repertoires were made available in a free public database intended to serve as a resource for research on the immune response to SARS-CoV-2. Results the study describes overall, beyond this receptor: The amount of clinical and demographic metadata varied by source and participant and was provided uncurated.

TCRbeta CDR3 regions were amplified from genomic DNA by means of the immunoSEQ Assay, a bias-controlled multiplex PCR. The source study handled its data this way. The number of nucleated cells in each sample was estimated by amplification of reference gene primers within the assay. To quantify the absolute abundance of each unique TCRbeta CDR3 rearrangement, sequence reads were collapsed and filtered. Productive Simpson clonality was computed per sample as the square root of Simpson's diversity index over productive rearrangements. This is the immuneACCESS table as TCRdb keeps it, with only in-frame sequences that have V and J called. A part of the clones is gone; compared with another copy, unresolved V genes explain less than half, and the rest is unexplained. The V and J calls and clone size come from that table; D and trimming were worked out from the DNA. Recorded for this sample are about 120,000 clones; around 90% of them occurred a single time. In total, the top ten clones hold approximately 7.7% of the sample.

The collaborating institutions used their own protocols to collect whole blood in K2EDTA tubes. For TCRbeta analysis, collaborators shipped samples as frozen whole blood, isolated PBMCs, or DNA extracted from either of those sample types. Cut back by 2 bases and 7 bases, the V and J ends lie 10 bases apart. CDR1 SGHRS and CDR2 YFSETQ are derived from the germline V gene. Including the terminal cysteine and phenylalanine, the CDR3 comprises 14 residues. Only the CDR3 portion is preserved as DNA: 42 bases, with reading frame beginning at the first base. As concerns this clone: Its antigen specificity is not known. No much larger clone is present one base from it, and per-base qualities are unavailable.

Sequencing was performed on peripheral blood. The receptor's source is a human donor in a cohort sampled during active COVID-19. The chain is encoded by TRBV5-1 joined to TRBJ1-6; the D gene remains uncertain. The CDR3 reads CASSLQSWNSPLHF. The DNA sequence is as follows: TGCGCCAGCAGCTTACAGTCTTGGAATTCACCCCTCCACTTT.